Following are 21 T cell receptor beta chains from one sample sequenced in a study of blood T cells in healthy people across ages. A sample-barcoded 5' primer and a J-beta primer mix were used in a second PCR of about 6 to 12 cycles. TCRdb analysed the 5' RACE reads with MiXCR anew, one entry per CDR3 protein. The table shows 1.5 million or so distinct CDR3 sequences, with around 42% occurring only once. Sequenced input: blood. The receptors were gathered from a woman aged 18-29 years in good health.

The chain uses TRBV13 and TRBJ2-1; 7 bases map to TRBD2. The germline V gene has CDR1 PRHDT and CDR2 FYEKMQ (reference sequence). The CDR3 runs to 18 residues. V lost 0 bases, J lost 4 bases, and 12 bases stayed unmatched. The CDR3 DNA is TGTGCCAGCAGCTTAGGGCCGGGACTACCCGGGCGATACAATGAGCAGTTCTTC. Amino acids: CASSLGPGLPGRYNEQFF.

This clonotype has more than one count but fewer than ten. The chain employs TRBV20-1 and TRBJ2-7; possibly TRBD1 for D (5 bases). The CDR3 totals 13 residues. Trimming left V 5 bases short and J 0 bases short, with 11 bases between. From germline, CDR1 is DFQATT and CDR2 SNEGSKA (reference sequence). CDR3 in amino acids: CSAHRQPSYEQYF. CDR3 nucleotides: TGCAGTGCTCACCGACAGCCCTCCTACGAGCAGTACTTC.

This clonotype was detected a few times. The CDR3 sequence: CASNPRGYNEQFF. The CDR3 nucleotides are TGTGCCAGCAACCCCAGGGGATACAATGAGCAGTTCTTC. The V call is TRBV25-1, the J call TRBJ2-1; D perhaps matches TRBD1 (6 bases). The CDR3 spans 13 residues. Germline loops: CDR1 MGHDK, CDR2 SYGVNS. Trimming took 7 bases from V and 4 from J, leaving 11 bases between them.

This clonotype appeared a few times. This rearrangement joins TRBV7-8 to TRBJ2-1, with 9 bases aligning to TRBD2. CDR3 size: 15 residues. Germline CDR1 is SGHVS and CDR2 is FQNEAQ. V shed 4 bases, J shed 7 bases, and the junction held 8 bases outside the gene matches. The CDR3 loop is CASSSQRGVPNEQFF. CDR3 nucleotides: TGTGCCAGCAGCTCCCAGCGGGGGGTGCCGAATGAGCAGTTCTTC.

As regards this clonotype: The germline gene is not matched at one end of the junction; a read error may be the cause. This rearrangement joins TRBV27 to TRBJ1-2, with TRBD1 matching 8 bases. Germline V gene lookup returns CDR1 MNHEY and CDR2 SMNVEV (reference sequence). The CDR3 has 15 residues. The DNA of the CDR3 is TGTGCCAACAGTTTATGGTCAGGGGGCCCATGGGGCTACACCTTC. It is translated as CANSLWSGGPWGYTF.

Points on this clonotype: The junction departs from germline at one end; a sequencing error may be responsible. The genes are TRBV6-6 and TRBJ2-5; D may be TRBD2 (5 bases). Germline V gene lookup returns CDR1 MNHNY and CDR2 SVGAGI (reference sequence). The CDR3 totals 12 residues. The CDR3 bases are TGTGCCGGCAGTTCCCTAGACGGGGTTCAGTACTTC. Translating it yields CAGSSLDGVQYF.

This clonotype was seen a handful of times. This rearrangement joins TRBV12-3 or TRBV12-4 to TRBJ2-7; TRBD1 aligns across 8 bases. J was trimmed by 6 bases and V by 6 bases; bases with no gene match: 10. The CDR3 loop spans 14 amino acids. The CDR3 bases are TGTGCCAGCAGCCCGACAGGGGTGGGAATCGAGCAGTACTTC. Its protein product is CASSPTGVGIEQYF.

CDR3 nucleotide sequence: TGTGCCATCAGTGCGGTGACAGTGAACACTGAAGCTTTCTTT. It codes for CAISAVTVNTEAFF. V and J are TRBV10-3 and TRBJ1-1, with D possibly matching TRBD1 (5 bases). The V gene lost 4 bases and the J gene lost 0 bases, with 9 bases spanning the gap. CDR1 and CDR2 from the germline V gene are ENHRY and SYGVKD. The CDR3 contains 14 residues.

Comment on this clonotype: Just one base apart from a much larger clone, this may be a read error. The chain links TRBV12-3 or TRBV12-4 to TRBJ1-3; D is unclear. The CDR3 covers 15 residues. Here the CDR3 reads CAGSLGPYSGNTIYF. DNA for the CDR3: TGTGCCGGCAGTTTAGGGCCGTACTCTGGAAACACCATATATTTT.

This clonotype occurred a few times. The chain employs TRBV5-1 and TRBJ1-4, with D unresolved. The germline V gene encodes CDR1 SGHRS and CDR2 YFSETQ. The CDR3 is 14 residues long. V was clipped by 0 bases and J by 7 bases, with 10 bases between them. CDR3 amino acids: CASSLGGSGEKLFF. As DNA, the CDR3 is TGCGCCAGCAGCTTGGGCGGTAGCGGTGAAAAACTGTTTTTT. The full variable domain, completed using reference TRBV5-1 and TRBJ1-4, is KAGVTQTPRYLIKTRGQQVTLSCSPISGHRSVSWYQQTPGQGLQFLFEYFSETQRNKGNFPGRFSGRQFSNSRSEMNVSTLELGDSALYLCASSLGGSGEKLFFGSGTQLSVL.

The chain couples TRBV18 to TRBJ1-1; D call uncertain. CDR1 and CDR2 from the germline V gene are KGHSH and LQKENI. V lost 3 bases and J 7 bases, leaving 9 bases between the germline ends. CDR3 size: 12 residues. The CDR3 protein is CASSPTDLEAFF. CDR3 DNA: TGTGCCAGCTCACCCACGGACCTTGAAGCTTTCTTT.

This sequence joins TRBV10-3 and TRBJ1-5; TRBD1 is a possible D gene (5 bases). Germline CDR1 reads ENHRY; CDR2 reads SYGVKD. V gave up 2 bases and J gave up 8 bases, with 13 bases separating them. This CDR3 comprises 14 residues. CDR3 DNA: TGTGCCATCAGTGAGGGGGCCCGGGGAGAGCCCCAGCATTTT. Translation gives CAISEGARGEPQHF.

V usage is TRBV27 and J usage is TRBJ2-5; possible D gene TRBD2, 5 bases. Trimming took off 3 bases at V and 11 bases at J, with 25 bases between the two ends. Germline CDR1 and CDR2: MNHEY and SMNVEV (reference sequence). The CDR3 totals 16 residues. CDR3 nucleotides: TGTGCCAGCAGTTTTCGCCCCGACCTGACCAGCTGGGAGCAGTACTTC. This sequence encodes CASSFRPDLTSWEQYF.

V gene TRBV7-9 combines with J gene TRBJ1-1; no reliable D call. Trimming stripped 5 bases from V and 5 bases from J, with 18 bases between. Germline V lookup: CDR1 SEHNR, CDR2 FQNEAQ (reference sequence). The CDR3 covers 15 residues. CDR3 protein: CASSPGSGLRTEAFF. The CDR3 DNA sequence: TGTGCCAGCAGCCCGGGGTCGGGCCTTCGGACTGAAGCTTTCTTT.

This clonotype was counted only a few times. This rearrangement joins TRBV6-6 to TRBJ2-7; D call uncertain. This CDR3 has 12 amino acids. V lost 6 bases, J lost 6 bases, and 12 bases lay in between. The V gene's germline CDR1 is MNHNY and CDR2 SVGAGI (reference sequence). CDR3 in amino acids: CASSYTNGEQYF. The CDR3 DNA is TGTGCCAGCAGCTACACCAATGGCGAGCAGTACTTC.

CDR3 bases: TGTGCCAGCAGTTTTTCCGGGACTGAATACAATGAGCAGTTCTTC. It translates to CASSFSGTEYNEQFF. This chain joins TRBV12-3 or TRBV12-4 and TRBJ2-1, with D maybe TRBD2 (6 bases). The CDR3 runs 15 residues. The germline V and J ends were trimmed by 3 bases and 4 bases, with 13 bases remaining between them.

The table lists this clonotype with a few counts. The V and J genes are TRBV9 and TRBJ2-3; 12 positions match TRBD2. The V gene end was trimmed by 0 bases and the J gene end by 5 bases; junction bases not matched to a gene: 7. This CDR3 region has 17 residues. Germline V lookup: CDR1 SGDLS, CDR2 YYNGEE. The chain's CDR3 is CASSVARTSGVGDTQYF. CDR3 DNA sequence: TGTGCCAGCAGCGTAGCTAGGACTAGCGGGGTCGGAGATACGCAGTATTTT. Supplemented by reference TRBV9 and TRBJ2-3, the full variable domain reads DSGVTQTPKHLITATGQRVTLRCSPRSGDLSVYWYQQSLDQGLQFLIQYYNGEERAKGNILERFSAQQFPDLHSELNLSSLELGDSALYFCASSVARTSGVGDTQYFGPGTRLTVL.

The chain has TRBV5-1 and TRBJ2-1; D perhaps matches TRBD2 (6 bases). Germline V gene sequence: CDR1 SGHRS, CDR2 YFSETQ. Trimming cost V 4 bases and J 8 bases, with 16 bases left between them. CDR3 length equals 14 residues. The CDR3 loop is CASSPRGTGHEQFF. The CDR3 DNA follows: TGCGCCAGCAGCCCCCGGGGGACTGGCCATGAGCAGTTCTTC.

The rearrangement joins TRBV10-1 to TRBJ2-2; D not certain. This CDR3 is built from 16 residues. V lost 6 bases, J lost 3 bases, and 17 bases lay in between. CDR1 is WNHNN and CDR2 is SYGVQD in the germline V gene (reference sequence). The CDR3 loop is CASSETRPYDTGELFF. In nucleotides, the CDR3 is TGCGCCAGCAGCGAGACAAGACCCTACGACACCGGGGAGCTGTTTTTT.

The rearrangement joins TRBV7-9 to TRBJ2-7; perhaps TRBD2 as D (6 bases). The CDR3 contains 16 residues. Deletions cut 1 base from V and 1 base from J, with 14 bases between. Germline V gene data show CDR1 as SEHNR and CDR2 as FQNEAQ (reference sequence). CDR3 region: CASSLVRGTPSYEQYF. The CDR3 DNA sequence: TGTGCCAGCAGCTTAGTACGGGGGACTCCGTCCTACGAGCAGTACTTC.

Details on this clonotype: An end of the junction differs from the germline gene, which may be a read error. In DNA, the CDR3 is TGTGCCTGCAGAGGGGGGTACAGGGACTACGAGCAGTACTTC. Protein sequence: CACRGGYRDYEQYF. The chain links TRBV25-1 to TRBJ2-5, with D perhaps given as TRBD1 or TRBD2 (6 bases each). The J call is doubtful: the DNA matches TRBJ2-7 better. Per the germline V gene, CDR1 is MGHDK and CDR2 is SYGVNS. The CDR3 runs 14 residues.